This TCR beta chain was recorded in a study of response to subunit inactivated influenza vaccine. CDR3 size: 16 residues. The germline CDR1 and CDR2 sequences are LNHNV and YYDKDF (reference sequence). With 6 bases clipped from V and 3 bases from J, the junction kept 11 bases outside the gene matches. Overall study results and limits: The study's authors posited that every seasonal influenza vaccination enlists few new T cells.

TCRdb re-called the RT-PCR reads through MiXCR, storing one row per CDR3 protein. The sample gives more than 400,000 distinct CDR3 sequences, about a tenth of which show up once; approximately 12% is in the top ten. This clonotype has ten or more counts. Its antigen remains unidentified. The material was PBMCs from blood, obtained 45 days after vaccination. This sequence joins TRBV15 and TRBJ2-3; TRBD2 matches at 8 bases. The source is a man aged 50 or older who received an inactivated influenza vaccine. CDR3: CATRDNSGIRTDTQYF. The CDR3 bases are TGTGCCACCAGGGATAATAGCGGGATCCGGACAGATACGCAGTATTTT.